Included here is one T cell receptor beta chain sequence, with context. This entry belongs to a study of blood T cell repertoires in COVID-19. Study-wide context: Material from acute and convalescent COVID-19 was sourced from the United States, Italy and Spain.

The CDR3 length is 12 residues. From germline, CDR1 is SGHNT and CDR2 YENEEA. Trimming left V 5 bases short and J 6 bases short, with 11 bases between. Original data processing: Nucleated cell counts were estimated from reference gene primer amplification. TCRdb keeps only in-frame clones here, not all; method: immunoSEQ multiplex PCR. That table furnishes V, J and clone size, whereas the DNA furnished D and trimming. This sample yields 150,000 or so clones, of which 80% to 90% are seen a single time; roughly 12% belongs to the top ten. The Seattle patients joined while their infection was active and were tracked longitudinally afterward.

The sample taken for sequencing was peripheral blood. This chain joins TRBV11-3 and TRBJ2-7, with a possible D match to TRBD2 (6 bases). The source of this sequence is a man younger than 30 with COVID-19, enrolled during active disease. The chain's CDR3 is CASSPSSGEQYF. CDR3 in DNA: TGTGCCAGCAGCCCGAGTAGCGGCGAGCAGTACTTC.